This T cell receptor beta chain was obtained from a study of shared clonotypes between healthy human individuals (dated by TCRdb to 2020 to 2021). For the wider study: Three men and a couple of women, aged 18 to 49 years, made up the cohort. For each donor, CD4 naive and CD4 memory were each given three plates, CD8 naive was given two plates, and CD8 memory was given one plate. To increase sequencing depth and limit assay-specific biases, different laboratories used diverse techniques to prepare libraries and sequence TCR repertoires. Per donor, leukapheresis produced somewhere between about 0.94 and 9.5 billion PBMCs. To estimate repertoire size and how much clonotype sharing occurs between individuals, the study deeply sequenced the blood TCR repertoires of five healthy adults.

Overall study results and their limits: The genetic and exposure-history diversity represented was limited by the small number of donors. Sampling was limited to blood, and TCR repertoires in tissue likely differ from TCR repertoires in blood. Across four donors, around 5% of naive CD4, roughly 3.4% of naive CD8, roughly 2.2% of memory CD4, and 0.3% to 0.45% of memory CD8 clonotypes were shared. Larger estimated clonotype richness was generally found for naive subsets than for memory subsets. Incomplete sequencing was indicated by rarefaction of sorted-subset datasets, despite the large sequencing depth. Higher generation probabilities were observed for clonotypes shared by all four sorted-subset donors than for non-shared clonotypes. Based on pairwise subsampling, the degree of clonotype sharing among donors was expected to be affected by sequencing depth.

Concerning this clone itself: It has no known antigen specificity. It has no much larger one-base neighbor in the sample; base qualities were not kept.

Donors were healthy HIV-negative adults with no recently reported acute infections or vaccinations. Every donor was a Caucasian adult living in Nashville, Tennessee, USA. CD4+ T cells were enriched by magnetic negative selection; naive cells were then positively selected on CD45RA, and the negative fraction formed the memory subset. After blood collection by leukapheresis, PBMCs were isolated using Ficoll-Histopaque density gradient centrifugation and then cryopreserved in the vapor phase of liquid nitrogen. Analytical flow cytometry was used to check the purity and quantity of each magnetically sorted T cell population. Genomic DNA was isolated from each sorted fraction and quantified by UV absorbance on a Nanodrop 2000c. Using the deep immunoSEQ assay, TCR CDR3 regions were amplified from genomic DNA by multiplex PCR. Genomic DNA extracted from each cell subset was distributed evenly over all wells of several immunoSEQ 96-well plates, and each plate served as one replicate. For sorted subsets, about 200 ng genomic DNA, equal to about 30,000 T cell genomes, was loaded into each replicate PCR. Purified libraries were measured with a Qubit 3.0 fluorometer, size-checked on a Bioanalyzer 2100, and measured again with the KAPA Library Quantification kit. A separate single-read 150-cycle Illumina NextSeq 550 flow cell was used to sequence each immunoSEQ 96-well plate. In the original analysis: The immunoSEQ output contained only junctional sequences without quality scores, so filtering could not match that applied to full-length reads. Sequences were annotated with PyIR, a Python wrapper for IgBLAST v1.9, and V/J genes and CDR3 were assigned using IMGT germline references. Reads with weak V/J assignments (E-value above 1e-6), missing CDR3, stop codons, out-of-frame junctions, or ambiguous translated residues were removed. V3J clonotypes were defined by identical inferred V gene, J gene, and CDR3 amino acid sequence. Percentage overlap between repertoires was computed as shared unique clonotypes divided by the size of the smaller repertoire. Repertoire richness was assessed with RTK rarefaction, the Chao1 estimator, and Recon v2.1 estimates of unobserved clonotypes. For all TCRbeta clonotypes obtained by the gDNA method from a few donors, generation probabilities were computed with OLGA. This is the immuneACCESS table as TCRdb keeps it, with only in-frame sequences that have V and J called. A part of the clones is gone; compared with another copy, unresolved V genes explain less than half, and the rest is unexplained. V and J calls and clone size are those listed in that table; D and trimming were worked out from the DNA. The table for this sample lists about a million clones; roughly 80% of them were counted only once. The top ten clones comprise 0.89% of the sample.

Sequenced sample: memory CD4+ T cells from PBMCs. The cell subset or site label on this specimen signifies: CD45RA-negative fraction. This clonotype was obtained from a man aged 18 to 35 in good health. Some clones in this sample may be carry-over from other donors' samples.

In nucleotide form, the sequence is TGTGCCAGCAGCCCCGGACCAGCCGCCGGGGAGCTGTTTTTT. Its amino acids are CASSPGPAAGELFF. The chain joins TRBV7-2 to TRBJ2-2, with the identity of the D gene unclear. Based on the germline V gene, the CDR1 and CDR2 sequences are SGHTA and FQGNSA. The CDR3 has 14 amino acids, counting the end cysteine and phenylalanine. The entry retains the CDR3 DNA only, 42 bases that are in frame from base 1. V is clipped by 5 bases and J by 6 bases, and the sequence between their germline boundaries is 13 bases long.